This T cell receptor (beta chain) was sequenced in a study of T cells after yellow fever vaccination. In germline, CDR1 is MGHDK, CDR2 SYGVNS. The CDR3 totals 12 residues. Deletions cut 6 bases from V and 5 bases from J, with 10 bases between. General study points: The booster response re-showed most primary clones: around 96% CD4, approximately 90% CD8.

This clonotype was found a few times. What it binds is not known. Using its own MiXCR run on the 5' RACE reads, TCRdb lists one record per CDR3 protein. The sample has around 550,000 distinct CDR3 sequences; over 15% are singletons. The source of this sequence is a man aged 30-40 years who received the YFV17D yellow fever vaccine. The material was PBMCs, obtained 15 days after the yellow fever booster vaccination. The chain couples TRBV25-1 to TRBJ2-5; D is uncertain. CDR3 DNA: TGTGCCAGCAGCGATTATGGGGAGACCCAGTACTTC. It encodes CASSDYGETQYF.